This T cell receptor beta chain was profiled in a study of T-cell memory formation after mild COVID-19. General study points: Clones shrinking between day 15 and 85 showed a balanced CD4/CD8 split, and those that grew later tilted toward CD4+. That cross-reactive memory joined was suggested by some responding clones appearing in pre-infection memory.

Remarks on this clonotype: No antigen is known for it.

TCRdb recomputed calls from the 5' RACE reads with MiXCR, one row per CDR3 protein. Of about 560,000 distinct CDR3 sequences in the sample, 17% were seen once. What was sequenced was PBMCs or a T cell subset sorted from them (not recorded which). The receptor was derived from an adult woman who had mild COVID-19 (a few samples of this study predate the infection). Cell type and time point are not known.

The CDR3 protein is CASSIGDRVGYTF. Written as DNA, the CDR3 is TGTGCCAGTAGTATAGGGGACAGGGTTGGCTACACCTTC. The chain carries TRBV19 and TRBJ1-2; 9 positions agree with TRBD1. The CDR3 extends over 13 amino acids. CDR1 is LNHDA and CDR2 is SQIVND in the germline V gene (reference sequence). V dropped 1 base and J dropped 7; count of bases not matched to a gene: 1.